The TCR beta chain under discussion was sequenced for a study of cytomegalovirus exposure and HLA in healthy donors. CDR1 and CDR2 from the germline V gene are SGHRS and YFSETQ. This CDR3 is 14 amino acids long. Losses at the gene ends were 4 bases for V and 2 bases for J; bases not matched to a gene: 5. PCR amplification relied on 60 Vbeta primers (plus 13 Jbeta primers). Authors' processing steps: There were 80 million or so unique TCR beta chains by a later count, and around 10 million of them were shared. The method was immunoSEQ multiplex PCR; TCRdb's version includes in-frame clones alone and lacks a portion of them. V and J calls and clone size follow that table, whereas D and trimming were derived from the DNA. Here the sample spans 40,000 to 45,000 clones, around 62% being singletons. Study outcomes and limitations: Fewer N-insertions (relative to the roughly 730-donor mean) were reportedly seen in an Asian-associated ancestry cluster in a later analysis. TCR beta V segments were, for the most part, productive about 87% or about 30% of the time in an earlier analysis. Analysis was performed later, and it showed HLA-associated TCR beta chains to be more clonally expanded than equally common others.

With respect to this clone: The antigen is unknown.

This sequence originates from a human donor in good health. The sequenced sample consisted of PBMCs. V usage is TRBV5-1 and J usage is TRBJ1-2; 7 bases are a match to TRBD1. The CDR3 sequence is CASSQRTGNYGYTF. CDR3 bases: TGCGCCAGCAGCCAACGGACAGGCAACTATGGCTACACCTTC.